Sequencing of this T cell receptor beta chain was carried out in a study of T cells after yellow fever vaccination. Points from the study as a whole: Reappearing after the booster were most of the clones from primary vaccination (roughly 95% CD4, 75% to 90% CD8). Researchers cautioned that FACS-sorted repertoires could harbor abundant clonotypes contaminating from the bulk population. A weaker but faster secondary response was observed, peaking on day 5 versus 15.

This clonotype turned up a few times. Its antigen is undetermined. 5'RACE template switching produced TCR cDNA carrying a universal primer site and UMIs. TCRdb ran MiXCR on the 5' RACE reads and lists one entry per CDR3 protein. Of about 320,000 distinct CDR3 sequences listed, around 12% were seen once; the top ten hold 3.2%. V was clipped by 4 bases and J by 3 bases; unmatched bases: 10. Germline CDR1 MNHEY, CDR2 SMNVEV (reference sequence). CDR3 length equals 17 residues. This receptor was obtained from a man in his late teens or twenties who received the YFV17D yellow fever vaccine. The chain has TRBV27 and TRBJ1-4, with TRBD1 identical over 8 bases. The source was CD4+ T cells sorted from PBMCs, collected 15 days after the yellow fever booster vaccination. CDR3 DNA sequence: TGTGCCAGCAGTTACTCGACAGGGGCGGCGGCTAATGAAAAACTGTTTTTT. Translation gives CASSYSTGAAANEKLFF.